These 30 T cell receptor beta chains came from one sample sequenced in a study of OX40 agonist ivuxolimab in advanced cancers. The protocol was immunoSEQ multiplex PCR, while the TCRdb copy is restricted to in-frame clones and leaves out a portion. This sample has more than 30,000 clones, with around 80% found just once. Sequencing was performed on CD4+ or CD8+ T cells sorted from blood, taken in a trial of the OX40 agonist ivuxolimab. Receptors were obtained from an adult with an advanced solid tumor such as melanoma, head and neck, liver or kidney cancer.

The chain combines TRBV5-5 with TRBJ1-1; D is uncertain. Germline CDR1 is SGHKS and CDR2 is YYEKEE (reference sequence). CDR3 length: 14 residues. V lost 2 bases and J 4 bases, leaving 12 bases between the germline ends. The CDR3 sequence is CASSFRGASTEAFF. The CDR3 bases are TGTGCCAGCAGCTTTAGAGGCGCGAGCACTGAAGCTTTCTTT.

The V gene is TRBV19, the J gene TRBJ2-5; D call uncertain. This CDR3 contains 14 residues. The ends were cut back, 3 bases at V and 4 bases at J, with 12 bases in the middle. Germline CDR1 reads LNHDA; CDR2 reads SQIVND (reference sequence). The DNA for the CDR3 is TGTGCCAGTAGTATTGGCGGCTATACAGAGACCCAGTACTTC. This codes for CASSIGGYTETQYF.

As DNA, the CDR3 is TGCAGCGTTGCCGGGACAGGGGGGAACGAGCAGTACTTC. It yields the protein CSVAGTGGNEQYF. This chain connects TRBV29-1 to TRBJ2-7; 11 positions agree with TRBD1. Looked up from germline, CDR1 is SQVTM and CDR2 is ANQGSEA. J was trimmed by 5 bases and V by 4 bases; bases with no gene match: 4. CDR3 length: 13 residues.

This rearrangement joins TRBV14 to TRBJ2-1; TRBD2 agrees at 7 bases. The CDR3 totals 15 residues. Germline values: CDR1 SGHDN, CDR2 FVKESK. V dropped 5 bases and J dropped 8; count of bases not matched to a gene: 12. CDR3 region: CASSSWRETRDEQFF. CDR3 coding DNA: TGTGCCAGCAGCTCCTGGCGGGAGACTCGGGATGAGCAGTTCTTC.

V gene TRBV28 combines with J gene TRBJ1-2; D perhaps matches TRBD1 (6 bases). Per germline, CDR1 MDHEN and CDR2 SYDVKM. This CDR3 region has 15 residues. V was clipped by 8 bases and J by 3 bases, with 19 bases between them. In DNA form, the CDR3 reads TGTGCCAGCGGCGGTCGCTCGGGGGCGGACTATGGCTACACCTTC. Amino acids: CASGGRSGADYGYTF.

The chain has TRBV30 and TRBJ2-1; D uncertain. The germline CDR1 and CDR2 sequences are GTSNPN and SVGIG (reference sequence). V was trimmed by 7 bases and J by 4 bases, leaving 11 bases between them. This CDR3 has 12 amino acids. DNA for the CDR3: TGTGCCTTCGGCAGGCCTTACAATGAGCAGTTCTTC. This encodes CAFGRPYNEQFF.

This clone was observed a handful of times. The V and J genes are TRBV7-6 and TRBJ2-4; no clear D. Germline CDR1 reads SGHVS; CDR2 reads FNYEAQ. CDR3 size: 14 residues. The V and J ends lost 5 bases and 8 bases respectively, with 16 bases between them. Here the CDR3 DNA reads TGTGCCAGCAGCCCCTTGAGAGTGGCGGACATTCAGTACTTC. Residues: CASSPLRVADIQYF. Full variable domain (outside the CDR3, taken from reference TRBV7-6 and TRBJ2-4): GAGVSQSPRYKVTKRGQDVALRCDPISGHVSLYWYRQALGQGPEFLTYFNYEAQQDKSGLPNDRFSAERPEGSISTLTIQRTEQRDSAMYRCASSPLRVADIQYFGAGTRLSVL.

This clone occurred once. The chain carries TRBV14 and TRBJ2-1; possibly TRBD1 for D (5 bases). This CDR3 contains 17 residues. CDR1 SGHDN and CDR2 FVKESK come from the germline V gene. Trimming removed 4 bases at V and 4 bases at J, with 20 bases between. CDR3 DNA: TGTGCCAGCAGCCCCCCTATGGGGCAGGGAAGGTACAATGAGCAGTTCTTC. Its translation is CASSPPMGQGRYNEQFF.

This chain joins TRBV28 and TRBJ1-5, with D unresolved. The germline V gene has CDR1 MDHEN and CDR2 SYDVKM. The germline V and J ends were trimmed by 5 bases and 3 bases, with 14 bases remaining between them. This CDR3 is built from 15 residues. DNA for the CDR3: TGTGCCAGCAGTCGACTCCGGGCCACCAATCAGCCCCAGCATTTT. Its protein product is CASSRLRATNQPQHF.

The chain uses TRBV6-6 and TRBJ2-7; D might be TRBD1 (6 bases). CDR3 length equals 13 residues. Germline loops: CDR1 MNHNY, CDR2 SVGAGI (reference sequence). The V gene lost 0 bases and the J gene lost 7 bases, with 10 bases spanning the gap. The CDR3 DNA follows: TGTGCCAGCAGTTACTCCCCCGGGACAGAGCAGTACTTC. Encoded protein: CASSYSPGTEQYF.

The chain has TRBV5-6 and TRBJ2-7, with D tentatively TRBD1 (6 bases). Germline CDR1 and CDR2: SGHDT and YYEEEE. The length of the CDR3 is 14 residues. Trimming shortened V by 2 bases and J by 3 bases, and 12 bases separated the two germline ends. This CDR3 is CASSFRTGIYEQYF. Here the CDR3 DNA reads TGTGCCAGCAGCTTTCGCACAGGGATCTACGAGCAGTACTTC.

V gene TRBV5-1 combines with J gene TRBJ1-1, with D hard to call. The V end was cut by 4 bases, the J end by 1 base, with 14 bases between. There are 15 residues in the CDR3. Germline V lookup: CDR1 SGHRS, CDR2 YFSETQ. This CDR3 reads CASSPGQVGNTEAFF. The CDR3 DNA sequence: TGCGCCAGCAGCCCCGGGCAGGTGGGGAACACTGAAGCTTTCTTT.

The rearrangement joins TRBV4-2 to TRBJ2-2; a weak D match, TRBD1 (6 bases). V lost 0 bases to trimming and J lost 6 bases, with 20 bases between them. CDR1 and CDR2 from the germline V gene are LGHNA and YNFKEQ. This CDR3 region has 18 residues. The CDR3 DNA is TGTGCCAGCAGCCAAGATCCCCACAGGGCTTTTGGGCCCGGGGAGCTGTTTTTT. It codes for CASSQDPHRAFGPGELFF.

The V call is TRBV29-1, the J call TRBJ1-1; no definite D call. Trimming removed 2 bases from V and 1 base from J, with 11 bases in between. This CDR3 is 14 amino acids long. From germline, CDR1 is SQVTM and CDR2 ANQGSEA. CDR3: CSVENLRGNTEAFF. CDR3 in DNA: TGCAGCGTTGAAAACCTGCGGGGGAACACTGAAGCTTTCTTT.

The gene calls are TRBV2 and TRBJ2-7, with TRBD2 matching 7 bases. Germline loops: CDR1 SNHLY, CDR2 FYNNEI. CDR3 length: 15 amino acids. The trim removed 2 bases at V and 2 bases at J, leaving 6 bases unmatched. The CDR3 loop reads CASSEPLAEAYEQYF. The CDR3 DNA is TGTGCCAGCAGTGAACCCCTAGCGGAAGCCTACGAGCAGTACTTC.

The J gene is TRBJ1-1, the V gene TRBV19; maybe TRBD1 (5 bases). This CDR3 comprises 12 residues. Germline V gene data show CDR1 as LNHDA and CDR2 as SQIVND (reference sequence). The V end was cut by 8 bases, the J end by 8 bases, with 15 bases between. CDR3 residues: CASGRDVGEAFF. CDR3 DNA sequence: TGTGCCAGTGGACGGGACGTCGGGGAAGCTTTCTTT.

V is TRBV28 and J is TRBJ2-1; no clear D gene. The CDR3 is made up of 15 amino acids. Germline V gives CDR1 MDHEN, CDR2 SYDVKM. The V and J ends lost 2 bases and 2 bases respectively, with 10 bases between them. CDR3 in DNA: TGTGCCAGCAGTTTACAAGGCGGCGCCTACAATGAGCAGTTCTTC. It encodes CASSLQGGAYNEQFF. The full variable domain, rest sourced from reference TRBV28 and TRBJ2-1, is DVKVTQSSRYLVKRTGEKVFLECVQDMDHENMFWYRQDPGLGLRLIYFSYDVKMKEKGDIPEGYSVSREKKERFSLILESASTNQTSMYLCASSLQGGAYNEQFFGPGTRLTVL.

The chain is built from TRBV5-1 and TRBJ1-2; D gene ambiguous. The V end was cut by 5 bases, the J end by 8 bases, with 13 bases between. Germline V gene sequence: CDR1 SGHRS, CDR2 YFSETQ. The CDR3 length is 12 residues. The DNA for the CDR3 is TGCGCCAGCAGGGAACAGCTGAACGGCTACACCTTC. As protein: CASREQLNGYTF.

V is TRBV19 and J is TRBJ2-3, with D unresolved. The CDR3 length is 14 residues. CDR1 is LNHDA, CDR2 SQIVND, per germline (reference sequence). With 7 bases removed from V and 0 bases from J, the gap between germline ends came to 11 bases. In nucleotides, the CDR3 is TGTGCCAGTACCCTCTCGACGAGCACAGATACGCAGTATTTT. Amino acids: CASTLSTSTDTQYF.

This clone appeared a single time. The V gene is TRBV5-5, the J gene TRBJ1-6; 7 bases align to TRBD1. CDR3 length: 15 residues. Germline V CDR1 and CDR2: SGHKS, YYEKEE (reference sequence). The V gene end was trimmed by 4 bases and the J gene end by 6 bases; junction bases not matched to a gene: 7. The CDR3 region has the DNA TGTGCCAGCAGCGGTCGACAGGGTAGTAATTCACCCCTCCACTTT. Its protein is CASSGRQGSNSPLHF.

The chain couples TRBV10-3 to TRBJ2-5; tentative D call: TRBD1 (7 bases). This CDR3 has 15 residues. Trimming pared 0 bases from V and 2 bases from J, leaving 10 bases between. CDR1 ENHRY and CDR2 SYGVKD come from the germline V gene. CDR3 in amino acids: CAISESRGQQETQYF. The CDR3 bases are TGTGCCATCAGTGAGTCGCGGGGACAGCAAGAGACCCAGTACTTC.

A few counts support this clone. The chain combines TRBV7-9 with TRBJ1-2; TRBD1 aligns across 7 bases. V lost 5 bases to trimming and J lost 6 bases; unmatched junction nucleotides: 18. In germline, CDR1 is SEHNR, CDR2 FQNEAQ (reference sequence). The CDR3 covers 17 residues. CDR3 sequence: CASSPAPDRAPRDGYTF. CDR3 coding DNA: TGTGCCAGCAGCCCGGCCCCCGACAGGGCCCCAAGGGATGGCTACACCTTC.

V gene TRBV4-1 combines with J gene TRBJ2-2; 8 bases map to TRBD1. This CDR3 region has 16 residues. CDR1 is MGHRA and CDR2 is YSYEKL in the germline V gene. V lost 4 bases, J lost 2 bases, and 6 bases stayed unmatched. The DNA for the CDR3 is TGCGCCAGCAGCCGCGGACAGGGTACTAACACCGGGGAGCTGTTTTTT. Translating gives CASSRGQGTNTGELFF.

This sequence joins TRBV11-2 and TRBJ2-7, with TRBD1 matching over 9 bases. The CDR3 spans 16 residues. Germline V gene lookup returns CDR1 SGHAT and CDR2 FQNNGV. V lost 2 bases, J lost 1 base, and 6 bases stayed unmatched. DNA for the CDR3: TGTGCCAGCAGCTTATTTTGGACAGGGGAATCCTACGAGCAGTACTTC. This translates into CASSLFWTGESYEQYF.

Only one count was recorded for this clone. Mismatch with germline at one junction end may stem from a read error. This CDR3 is CASSPPPVSDRF. The DNA for the CDR3 is TGTGCCAGCTCACCTCCCCCTGTTTCCGACCGTTTT. V usage is TRBV18 and J usage is TRBJ2-3; D gene uncertain. Germline CDR1 KGHSH, CDR2 LQKENI. The CDR3 is 12 amino acids.

The chain couples TRBV30 to TRBJ2-1, with 10 bases lining up with TRBD2. The CDR3 covers 14 residues. Germline V gene sequence: CDR1 GTSNPN, CDR2 SVGIG (reference sequence). CDR3 residues: CARREAGGLNEQFF. CDR3 coding DNA: TGTGCTCGGAGGGAAGCGGGGGGGCTTAATGAGCAGTTCTTC. The whole variable domain, filled in from reference TRBV30 and TRBJ2-1, reads SQTIHQWPATLVQPVGSPLSLECTVEGTSNPNLYWYRQAAGRGLQLLFYSVGIGQISSEVPQNLSASRPQDRQFILSSKKLLLSDSGFYLCARREAGGLNEQFFGPGTRLTVL.

V and J are TRBV5-1 and TRBJ2-7; no definite D call. This CDR3 is built from 14 residues. Germline V CDR1 and CDR2: SGHRS, YFSETQ. V lost 4 bases and J 5 bases, leaving 16 bases between the germline ends. The CDR3 DNA reads as TGCGCCAGCAGCGTCCGGCCCCTTGATCACGAGCAGTACTTC. Its translation is CASSVRPLDHEQYF.

The chain employs TRBV19 and TRBJ1-5; TRBD1 matches at 7 bases. This CDR3 is built from 16 residues. CDR1 is LNHDA and CDR2 is SQIVND in the germline V gene (reference sequence). The junction had 6 bases not matched to a gene; V was cut back by 1 base and J by 3 bases. The CDR3 spells CASSIARTGTNQPQHF. The CDR3, as DNA: TGTGCCAGTAGTATAGCCCGGACAGGAACCAATCAGCCCCAGCATTTT. Supplemented by reference TRBV19 and TRBJ1-5, the full variable domain reads DGGITQSPKYLFRKEGQNVTLSCEQNLNHDAMYWYRQDPGQGLRLIYYSQIVNDFQKGDIAEGYSVSREKKESFPLTVTSAQKNPTAFYLCASSIARTGTNQPQHFGDGTRLSIL.

The chain carries TRBV6-5 and TRBJ1-6; unclear D gene. The V end lost 0 bases, the J end lost 9 bases, and 9 bases lay between the germline ends. Germline V gives CDR1 MNHEY, CDR2 SVGAGI. The CDR3 loop spans 14 amino acids. The CDR3 loop is CASSYSEFGSPLHF. The CDR3 DNA follows: TGTGCCAGCAGTTACTCGGAGTTTGGTTCACCCCTCCACTTT.

This clone was seen more than once but under ten times. V usage is TRBV7-7 and J usage is TRBJ2-5; tentatively, D is TRBD1 or TRBD2 (5 bases each). This CDR3 is 11 amino acids long. The germline V gene encodes CDR1 SSHAT and CDR2 FNYEAQ (reference sequence). V lost 4 bases, J lost 13 bases, and 13 bases lay in between. CDR3 residues: CASSSGPQLYF. The CDR3 nucleotides are TGTGCCAGCAGCTCGGGACCCCAATTGTACTTC.